The 29 T cell receptor beta chains listed next were all sequenced from one sample in a study of spatial heterogeneity in lung cancer (dated 2019 in TCRdb). The study at large found these results: The tumor nonsynonymous mutation count correlated with the number of expanded alpha and beta TCRs within the tumor.

The time point label of this sample denotes: sample taken at primary tumor resection. The library was produced with 5' RACE. Instrument used: NextSeq 500. TCRdb passed the public sequencing reads through fastp at Q25 and MiXCR, retaining productive beta sequences. Each CDR3 protein gets just one entry, which takes the most common genes and DNA from the rows behind it. The sample profile shows roughly 800 distinct CDR3 sequences; 10% of them were found once. Of the sample, 32% falls within the top ten clones. These receptors have no identified antigens. Sequences were derived from lung tumor tissue, sampled at surgery. The source is a male donor with early-stage non-small cell lung cancer.

This clonotype is labeled medium-sized. The gene calls are TRBV19 and TRBJ1-5; 9 nucleotides match TRBD1. The CDR3 has 16 residues. V shed 3 bases, J shed 4 bases, and the junction held 7 bases outside the gene matches. Germline V gene lookup returns CDR1 LNHDA and CDR2 SQIVND (reference sequence). This CDR3 is CASSMPGTGRNQPQHF. CDR3 in DNA: TGTGCCAGTAGTATGCCCGGGACAGGGCGTAATCAGCCCCAGCATTTT.

By frequency in the sample, this clonotype is medium-sized. The V gene is TRBV14, the J gene TRBJ2-7, with TRBD1 matching 8 bases. This CDR3 is 12 amino acids long. The V gene end was trimmed by 7 bases and the J gene end by 6 bases; junction bases not matched to a gene: 5. Germline CDR1 is SGHDN and CDR2 is FVKESK. The CDR3 protein is CASKTTGGEQYV. The CDR3 coding sequence is TGTGCCAGCAAAACTACAGGGGGCGAGCAGTACGTC.

This clonotype is classed as medium-sized. The chain employs TRBV12-3 or TRBV12-4 and TRBJ1-1, with 9 bases aligning to TRBD1. The CDR3 contains 15 residues. V dropped 1 base and J dropped 4; count of bases not matched to a gene: 4. In nucleotides, the CDR3 is TGTGCCAGCAGTTTAGGCGACAGGGGGACCACTGAAGCTTTCTTT. Amino acids: CASSLGDRGTTEAFF.

By its share, this clonotype is medium-sized (0.01 to 0.1%). The rearrangement links TRBV7-9 to TRBJ2-1; D uncertain. Germline-derived CDR1 and CDR2 are SEHNR and FQNEAQ (reference sequence). The CDR3 contains 11 residues. V lost 1 base and J lost 9, with 4 bases in between. The chain's CDR3 is CASSLGGEQFF. CDR3 nucleotides: TGTGCCAGCAGCTTAGGGGGTGAGCAGTTCTTC.

Within the sample, this clonotype is medium-sized (0.01 to 0.1%). The chain carries TRBV6-5 and TRBJ1-3; D ambiguous. The CDR3 consists of 16 residues. CDR1 MNHEY and CDR2 SVGAGI come from the germline V gene. The V end lost 7 bases, the J end lost 0 bases, and 16 bases lay between the germline ends. The CDR3 here is CASTMGSQPSGNTIYF. In DNA, the CDR3 is TGTGCCAGCACCATGGGATCTCAACCCTCTGGAAACACCATATATTTT.

This clonotype is judged large. The CDR3 spells CASSLWGLNTGELFF. Here the CDR3 DNA reads TGTGCCAGCAGCTTATGGGGTCTGAACACCGGGGAGCTGTTTTTT. The V call is TRBV5-6, the J call TRBJ2-2; D not certain. V gave up 2 bases and J gave up 1 base, with 9 bases separating them. The CDR3 contains 15 residues. CDR1 SGHDT and CDR2 YYEEEE come from the germline V gene.

This clonotype occurred a few times. This chain uses TRBV27 with TRBJ2-7; D is possibly TRBD1 (6 bases). Germline CDR1 MNHEY, CDR2 SMNVEV (reference sequence). The CDR3 length is 13 residues. Trimming removed 3 bases from V and 5 bases from J, with 11 bases in between. This chain's CDR3 is CASSLSTGNEQYF. CDR3 sequence (DNA): TGTGCCAGCAGTTTGTCAACAGGGAACGAGCAGTACTTC.

By sample fraction, this clonotype is medium-sized. J is TRBJ2-1 and V is TRBV20-1; D possibly corresponds to TRBD2 (6 bases). Germline V gives CDR1 DFQATT, CDR2 SNEGSKA (reference sequence). The CDR3 is 17 amino acids. The germline V and J ends were trimmed by 0 bases and 0 bases, with 15 bases remaining between them. As DNA, the CDR3 is TGCAGTGCTAGAGATCTCGGACTATCGAGCTCCTACAATGAGCAGTTCTTC. Its protein is CSARDLGLSSSYNEQFF.

This clonotype ranks as medium-sized (0.01 to 0.1%). The V gene is TRBV7-7, the J gene TRBJ2-2; TRBD1 matches 10 bases. CDR1 SSHAT and CDR2 FNYEAQ come from the germline V gene (reference sequence). The CDR3 loop spans 17 amino acids. V gave up 8 bases and J gave up 6 bases; unmatched junction bases: 15. The CDR3 region has the DNA TGTGCCAGCGCACGCAACCGGGACAGGGGTTCAGCCGGGGAGCTGTTTTTT. This sequence encodes CASARNRDRGSAGELFF.

This clonotype came up once. The chain has TRBV2 and TRBJ2-3; D unresolved. This CDR3 contains 14 residues. Per germline, CDR1 SNHLY and CDR2 FYNNEI. With 7 bases removed from V and 1 base from J, the gap between germline ends came to 12 bases. The CDR3 nucleotides read TGTGCCAGCATCCTAACATCCGGCACAGATACGCAGTATTTT. It translates to CASILTSGTDTQYF. The whole variable domain, remainder taken from reference TRBV2 and TRBJ2-3, is EPEVTQTPSHQVTQMGQEVILRCVPISNHLYFYWYRQILGQKVEFLVSFYNNEISEKSEIFDDQFSVERPDGSNFTLKIRSTKLEDSAMYFCASILTSGTDTQYFGPGTRLTVL.

The rearrangement uses TRBV20-1 and TRBJ2-5, with TRBD1 matching 11 bases. The CDR3 has 18 residues. V gave up 3 bases and J gave up 1 base; unmatched junction bases: 13. From germline, CDR1 is DFQATT and CDR2 SNEGSKA (reference sequence). CDR3 region: CSASAGTGGLRSQETQYF. The CDR3 nucleotides are TGCAGTGCTAGTGCCGGGACAGGGGGGCTCCGATCCCAAGAGACCCAGTACTTC.

The chain uses TRBV5-4 and TRBJ2-3; D is unresolved. CDR1 SGHNT and CDR2 YYREEE come from the germline V gene (reference sequence). The V end lost 2 bases, the J end lost 6 bases, and 13 bases lay between the germline ends. The CDR3 consists of 14 residues. As DNA, the CDR3 is TGTGCCAGCAGCTTCGGCAGCCTAGGGGATACGCAGTATTTT. Translated: CASSFGSLGDTQYF.

This clonotype is labeled as medium-sized (0.01 to 0.1%). The rearrangement uses TRBV28 and TRBJ2-7; 7 positions match TRBD1. The CDR3 is 15 amino acids. Germline V gene sequence: CDR1 MDHEN, CDR2 SYDVKM. V dropped 6 bases and J dropped 5; count of bases not matched to a gene: 13. CDR3 amino acids: CASSYRGIHRDEQYV. CDR3 in DNA: TGTGCCAGCAGCTACAGGGGAATCCACCGTGACGAGCAGTACGTC.

The V gene is TRBV2, the J gene TRBJ2-7; D is perhaps TRBD1 (6 bases). Trimming pared 2 bases from V and 3 bases from J, leaving 11 bases between. The CDR3 is 14 amino acids. Germline CDR1 SNHLY, CDR2 FYNNEI. CDR3: CASSETPGHYEQYV. The CDR3 nucleotides read TGTGCCAGCAGTGAAACCCCGGGACACTACGAGCAGTACGTC.

This clonotype rates as medium-sized. The chain couples TRBV28 to TRBJ1-5, with D uncertain. Germline V gene sequence: CDR1 MDHEN, CDR2 SYDVKM. With 11 bases removed from V and 0 bases from J, the gap between germline ends came to 8 bases. The CDR3 has 12 amino acids. CDR3 coding DNA: TGTGCCGGTTGTGGTAGCAATCAGCCCCAGCATTTT. As protein: CAGCGSNQPQHF.

This clonotype is classed as medium-sized (0.01 to 0.1%). This rearrangement joins TRBV10-2 to TRBJ1-4, with 7 nucleotides matching TRBD1. Unmatched junction bases numbered 5, after V lost 5 bases and J lost 8 bases. CDR3 length: 13 residues. Germline V lookup: CDR1 WSHSY, CDR2 SAAADI. CDR3 sequence (DNA): TGCGCCAGCAGTAGACAGGGCGGCGAAAAACTGTTTTTT. Protein product: CASSRQGGEKLFF.

This clonotype is classed as large (0.1 to 1%). The rearrangement uses TRBV2 and TRBJ1-2; D is perhaps TRBD1 (5 bases). V lost 3 bases and J lost 8, with 19 bases in between. The CDR3 is made up of 15 amino acids. Germline lookup yields CDR1 SNHLY and CDR2 FYNNEI. The CDR3 sequence: CASSDMGQFHGGYTF. The CDR3 DNA follows: TGTGCCAGCAGTGACATGGGGCAGTTTCATGGAGGCTACACCTTC.

The chain carries TRBV10-3 and TRBJ1-1; 7 bases fit TRBD1. Trimming removed 5 bases from V and 3 bases from J; junction bases left unmatched: 6. This CDR3 is 14 amino acids long. Germline V gene lookup returns CDR1 ENHRY and CDR2 SYGVKD. The CDR3 here is CAISPGGGDTEAFF. The CDR3 bases are TGTGCCATCAGTCCAGGGGGTGGTGACACTGAAGCTTTCTTT.

This clonotype is deemed medium-sized. The chain combines TRBV14 with TRBJ2-1; D may be TRBD1 or TRBD2 (6 bases each). The V gene's germline CDR1 is SGHDN and CDR2 FVKESK. Trimming cost V 5 bases and J 8 bases, with 16 bases left between them. The CDR3 contains 14 residues. In DNA form, the CDR3 reads TGTGCCAGCAGCAAGAGGGGGGTTTGGCATGAGCAGTTCTTC. Amino acid sequence: CASSKRGVWHEQFF.

In its sample, this clonotype is medium-sized. This rearrangement joins TRBV7-8 to TRBJ2-5; D is unclear. This CDR3 has 11 residues. Germline CDR1 reads SGHVS; CDR2 reads FQNEAQ. V was pared by 3 bases and J by 13 bases, with 12 bases between. In DNA, the CDR3 is TGTGCCAGCAGCTTTACTTTCGCGCTGTACTTC. Translated: CASSFTFALYF.

By frequency in the sample, this clonotype is large. The chain employs TRBV28 and TRBJ2-2; D possibly corresponds to TRBD2 (5 bases). Germline CDR1 and CDR2: MDHEN and SYDVKM. The CDR3 totals 14 residues. Trimming removed 2 bases from V and 4 bases from J, with 8 bases in between. The CDR3 DNA is TGTGCCAGCAGTTTAGGTGGGAGCACCGGGGAGCTGTTTTTT. Translated: CASSLGGSTGELFF.

This clonotype is medium-sized by share. This chain connects TRBV28 to TRBJ2-1; weak D call: TRBD2 (6 bases). Trimming cost V 6 bases and J 9 bases, with 12 bases left between them. CDR1 and CDR2 from the germline V gene are MDHEN and SYDVKM. CDR3 length: 12 residues. The DNA for the CDR3 is TGTGCCAGCAGCCGACTAGTTGTTGAGCAGTTCTTC. It encodes CASSRLVVEQFF.

V and J are TRBV3-1 and TRBJ2-3; 7 bases are shared with TRBD1. Germline trimming cut 4 bases from V and 0 bases from J; bases unmatched to any gene: 10. The CDR3 spans 17 residues. In germline, CDR1 is LGHDT, CDR2 YNNKEL (reference sequence). DNA for the CDR3: TGTGCCAGCAGCCCCACGACAGGGTGGGCAAGCACAGATACGCAGTATTTT. It translates to CASSPTTGWASTDTQYF.

This clonotype rates as medium-sized. The chain is built from TRBV28 and TRBJ2-4; perhaps TRBD2 as D (5 bases). In germline, CDR1 is MDHEN, CDR2 SYDVKM. The CDR3 covers 14 residues. V was clipped by 6 bases and J by 6 bases, with 15 bases between them. The CDR3, as DNA: TGTGCCAGCAGCCCCTCCCGGGATCGAAACATTCAGTACTTC. Residues: CASSPSRDRNIQYF.

In its sample, this clonotype ranks as large. The chain joins TRBV3-1 to TRBJ2-5, with 7 bases matching TRBD1. The V and J ends lost 0 bases and 0 bases, in that order; junction bases with no gene match: 7. The germline V gene has CDR1 LGHDT and CDR2 YNNKEL (reference sequence). CDR3 length: 17 amino acids. The CDR3 loop reads CASSQDRGTAHQETQYF. CDR3 in DNA: TGTGCCAGCAGCCAAGATAGGGGGACAGCTCACCAAGAGACCCAGTACTTC.

In its sample, this clonotype is medium-sized. This sequence joins TRBV7-2 and TRBJ1-2; no definite D call. V lost 2 bases and J 5 bases, leaving 12 bases between the germline ends. This CDR3 is 14 amino acids long. From germline, CDR1 is SGHTA and CDR2 FQGNSA. This CDR3 is CASSLPFPGYGYTF. The CDR3 nucleotides are TGTGCCAGCAGCTTACCTTTCCCGGGTTATGGCTACACCTTC.

This clonotype ranks as medium-sized. The chain carries TRBV27 and TRBJ1-4, with 8 bases identical to TRBD1. With V trimmed by 4 bases and J by 6 bases, 4 bases remained unmatched. CDR3 length equals 14 residues. Germline loops: CDR1 MNHEY, CDR2 SMNVEV (reference sequence). CDR3 bases: TGTGCCAGCAGTTGGACAGGGTGGGATGAAAAACTGTTTTTT. Translating it yields CASSWTGWDEKLFF.

By sample fraction, this clonotype is medium-sized. This chain connects TRBV7-4 to TRBJ2-6; perhaps TRBD2 as D (7 bases). CDR1 is SGHVT, CDR2 SQSDAQ, per germline. The length of the CDR3 is 19 residues. V lost 7 bases and J lost 4, with 26 bases in between. The CDR3 is CASTPPPQARGGGANVLTF. The CDR3 coding sequence is TGTGCCAGCACCCCCCCCCCGCAGGCAAGGGGGGGAGGGGCCAACGTCCTGACTTTC.

Only one count was recorded for this clonotype. A read error is possible here, since a much larger clone lies one base away. The gene calls are TRBV2 and TRBJ1-1; perhaps TRBD1 as D (5 bases). This CDR3 is built from 13 residues. Trimming cost V 6 bases and J 5 bases, with 13 bases left between them. Germline V lookup: CDR1 SNHLY, CDR2 FYNNEI. CDR3 loop: CASSGREGTEAFF. CDR3 nucleotides: TGTGCCAGCAGCGGACGCGAGGGGACTGAAGCTTTCTTT.